A selection of T cell receptor beta chains follows, all from one sample in a study of blood T cells in healthy people across ages. TCRdb ran MiXCR on the 5' RACE reads and lists one entry per CDR3 protein. This table has fewer than 700,000 distinct CDR3 sequences, about 43% appearing once. The sample was blood. The receptors derive from a man older than 75 in good health. The CDR3 runs from the conserved cysteine through the conserved F or W. A D gene is named only where the DNA matches it firmly. Some rows have no size entry. The others give once, few or many, or a class for an expanded clone.

clone size | J gene | CDR3 length | D gene | V gene | CDR3 protein | CDR3 DNA
NA | TRBJ2-5 | 16 | NA | TRBV5-1 | CASSLAVLRQQETQYF | TGCGCCAGCAGCTTGGCCGTCTTAAGACAGCAAGAGACCCAGTACTTC
few | TRBJ1-6 | 13 | NA | TRBV28 | CASSPPGTGPLHF | TGTGCCAGCAGCCCACCGGGGACGGGTCCCCTCCACTTT
many | TRBJ2-1 | 14 | NA | TRBV12-5 | CASDDSGPSNEQFF | TGTGCTAGTGACGACAGTGGGCCAAGCAATGAGCAGTTCTTC
few | TRBJ2-5 | 15 | NA | TRBV27 | CASGFLTGLGWTQYF | TGTGCCAGCGGATTCCTCACCGGGCTCGGATGGACCCAGTACTTC
many | TRBJ1-5 | 14 | TRBD1 | TRBV29-1 | CSVEVAGGGQPQHF | TGCAGCGTTGAGGTGGCAGGGGGCGGGCAGCCCCAGCATTTT
few | TRBJ1-4 | 16 | TRBD1 | TRBV20-1 | CSAPPRRGRTNEKLFF | TGCAGTGCCCCACCCCGCAGGGGGCGAACTAATGAAAAACTGTTTTTT
NA | TRBJ1-4 | 19 | NA | TRBV24-1 | CATSDGPSFQKEGNEKLFF | TGTGCCACCAGTGATGGACCCTCCTTCCAGAAAGAGGGTAATGAAAAACTGTTTTTT
NA | TRBJ1-2 | 14 | TRBD1 | TRBV28 | CASRLSPQGTGYTF | TGTGCCAGCAGGTTATCCCCACAGGGGACTGGCTACACCTTC
NA | TRBJ2-1 | 15 | NA | TRBV7-2 | CASSFGGGGYNEQFF | TGTGCCAGCAGCTTTGGAGGGGGAGGCTACAATGAGCAGTTCTTC
NA | TRBJ2-1 | 20 | TRBD2 | TRBV14 | CASSPRLAGVVKNSYNEQFF | TGTGCCAGCAGCCCCAGACTAGCGGGAGTTGTGAAGAACTCCTACAATGAGCAGTTCTTC
NA | TRBJ2-3 | 15 | TRBD1 | TRBV6-5 | CVSSYRQGNTDTQYF | TGTGTCAGCAGTTACAGACAGGGAAACACAGATACGCAGTATTTT
few | TRBJ2-5 | 14 | NA | TRBV29-1 | CSVEEMRQQETQYF | TGCAGCGTTGAAGAGATGCGGCAGCAAGAGACCCAGTACTTC
many | TRBJ1-1 | 13 | NA | TRBV4-2 | CASSQRMNTEAFF | TGTGCCAGCAGCCAACGGATGAACACTGAAGCTTTCTTT
NA | TRBJ2-5 | 18 | NA | TRBV6-5 | CASSSRTYNRADQETQYF | TGTGCCAGCAGTTCCCGCACCTATAACAGGGCGGACCAAGAGACCCAGTACTTC
NA | TRBJ1-2 | 15 | NA | TRBV7-2 | CASSPDGAGRYGYTF | TGTGCCAGCAGCCCAGATGGAGCAGGGCGATATGGCTACACCTTC
many | TRBJ2-5 | 13 | NA | TRBV6-2/TRBV6-3 | CASREDGQETQYF | TGTGCCAGCAGAGAGGACGGCCAAGAGACCCAGTACTTC
few | TRBJ2-7 | 13 | NA | TRBV3-1 | CASSVRDTDEQYF | TGTGCCAGCAGCGTCCGGGACACGGACGAGCAGTACTTC
NA | TRBJ1-6 | 13 | TRBD1 | TRBV20-1 | CSAAGQSNSPLHF | TGCAGTGCCGCGGGACAGAGTAATTCACCCCTCCACTTT
few | TRBJ1-2 | 14 | TRBD1 | TRBV2 | CASRGRQGFEGYTF | TGTGCCAGCAGGGGAAGACAGGGGTTCGAGGGCTACACCTTC
NA | TRBJ2-3 | 14 | TRBD1 | TRBV11-1 | CASSSNRGQDTQYF | TGTGCCAGCAGCTCCAACAGGGGGCAAGATACGCAGTATTTT
NA | TRBJ2-3 | 18 | TRBD2 | TRBV6-2/TRBV6-3 | CASSYSSWTGGPTDTQYF | TGTGCCAGCAGTTACTCGAGTTGGACGGGAGGGCCTACAGATACGCAGTATTTT
NA | TRBJ1-2 | 15 | NA | TRBV4-2 | CASSPPGGDATSHTF | TGTGCCAGTTCACCGCCGGGGGGGGACGCGACTTCCCACACCTTC
NA | TRBJ2-3 | 14 | TRBD1 | TRBV7-9 | CASCRDREADTQYF | TGTGCCAGCTGCCGGGACAGGGAAGCAGATACGCAGTATTTT
many | TRBJ2-3 | 14 | NA | TRBV4-3 | CASSPLGTPDTQYF | TGCGCCAGCAGCCCTCTCGGGACTCCAGATACGCAGTATTTT
few | TRBJ2-1 | 15 | TRBD2 | TRBV20-1 | CSATGGLASYNEQFF | TGCAGTGCCACTGGAGGACTAGCATCGTACAATGAGCAGTTCTTC
few | TRBJ2-7 | 14 | NA | TRBV7-9 | CASSSRDTPYEQYF | TGTGCCAGCAGCTCCCGGGACACGCCTTACGAGCAGTACTTC
NA | TRBJ2-7 | 13 | NA | TRBV2 | CATTLLRNNEQYF | TGTGCCACAACTCTTCTACGAAACAATGAGCAGTACTTC
NA | TRBJ1-1 | 15 | NA | TRBV5-1 | CASSLGDRVNTEAFF | TGCGCCAGCAGCTTGGGAGACAGAGTGAACACTGAAGCTTTCTTT
few | TRBJ2-1 | 13 | NA | TRBV6-2/TRBV6-3 | CASTFSWTNEQFF | TGTGCCAGCACCTTTTCTTGGACCAATGAGCAGTTCTTC
NA | TRBJ2-1 | 16 | TRBD2 | TRBV9 | CASSPRGSGGSNEQFF | TGTGCCAGCAGCCCCCGGGGTAGCGGGGGGTCCAATGAGCAGTTCTTC
few | TRBJ2-3 | 19 | TRBD2 | TRBV4-2 | CASSPKRGAGGLMTDTQYF | TGTGCCAGCAGCCCTAAACGTGGGGCGGGGGGGCTGATGACAGATACGCAGTATTTT
few | TRBJ2-1 | 13 | TRBD2 | TRBV6-6 | CASHRGTGGGQFF | TGTGCCAGTCACCGTGGGACCGGGGGGGGTCAGTTCTTC
few | TRBJ2-1 | 12 | NA | TRBV28 | CASSLLGGEQFF | TGTGCCAGCAGTTTATTGGGGGGTGAGCAGTTCTTC
few | TRBJ2-1 | 14 | TRBD2 | TRBV20-1 | CSFSAAGVPLEQFF | TGCAGTTTCTCGGCTGCGGGAGTCCCCCTCGAGCAGTTCTTC
NA | TRBJ1-2 | 15 | NA | TRBV5-1 | CASSLGNRPDYGYTF | TGCGCCAGCAGCTTGGGAAACAGGCCGGACTATGGCTACACCTTC
few | TRBJ2-7 | 15 | TRBD1 | TRBV20-1 | CSASRRTGDLGEQYF | TGCAGTGCCAGCAGGAGGACAGGGGATTTGGGCGAGCAGTACTTC
few | TRBJ2-7 | 16 | TRBD1 | TRBV4-3 | CASSQVGGQGATEQYF | TGCGCCAGCAGCCAAGTAGGAGGCCAGGGGGCAACCGAGCAGTACTTC
few | TRBJ2-3 | 15 | NA | TRBV6-1 | CASSDYGSSTDTQYF | TGTGCCAGCAGTGATTACGGCTCCAGCACAGATACGCAGTATTTT
few | TRBJ2-7 | 14 | TRBD1 | TRBV11-2 | CASSPRDRAYEQYF | TGTGCCAGCAGCCCTCGGGACAGAGCCTACGAGCAGTACTTC
once | TRBJ2-7 | 15 | NA | TRBV7-8 | CASSLSTPPSGEQYF | TGTGCCAGCAGCTTAAGTACGCCCCCGAGTGGCGAGCAGTACTTC
NA | TRBJ2-3 | 13 | NA | TRBV29-1 | CSVDPRDTDTQYF | TGCAGCGTTGACCCTCGAGACACAGATACGCAGTATTTT
few | TRBJ1-2 | 15 | NA | TRBV7-2 | CASSLAQEAGHGYTF | TGTGCCAGCAGCTTAGCGCAAGAAGCAGGCCATGGCTACACCTTC
many | TRBJ2-3 | 16 | TRBD2 | TRBV2 | CASSEGLAFGTDTQYF | TGTGCCAGCAGTGAGGGACTAGCGTTCGGCACAGATACGCAGTATTTT
few | TRBJ2-1 | 16 | TRBD2 | TRBV20-1 | CSARTSGRASYNEQFF | TGCAGTGCAAGGACTAGCGGGAGGGCCTCCTACAATGAGCAGTTCTTC
few | TRBJ2-7 | 13 | TRBD2 | TRBV2 | CAPTGGVSYEQYF | TGTGCCCCCACGGGGGGGGTCTCCTACGAGCAGTACTTC
NA | TRBJ1-2 | 16 | NA | TRBV7-2 | CASSLGNRVNYYGYTF | TGTGCCAGCAGCTTAGGGAACAGGGTCAACTACTATGGCTACACCTTC
NA | TRBJ2-3 | 16 | TRBD2 | TRBV7-2 | CASSPVRGGGTDTQYF | TGTGCCAGCAGCCCAGTCCGGGGGGGTGGAACAGATACGCAGTATTTT